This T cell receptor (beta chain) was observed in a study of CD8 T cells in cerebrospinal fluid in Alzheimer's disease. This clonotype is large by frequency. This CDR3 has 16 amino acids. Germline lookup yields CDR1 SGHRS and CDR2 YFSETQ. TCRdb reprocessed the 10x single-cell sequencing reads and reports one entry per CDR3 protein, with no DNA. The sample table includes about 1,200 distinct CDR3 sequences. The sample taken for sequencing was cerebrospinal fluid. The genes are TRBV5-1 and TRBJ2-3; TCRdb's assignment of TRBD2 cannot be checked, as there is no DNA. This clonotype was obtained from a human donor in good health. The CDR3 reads CASSSGTSGRPDTQYF.